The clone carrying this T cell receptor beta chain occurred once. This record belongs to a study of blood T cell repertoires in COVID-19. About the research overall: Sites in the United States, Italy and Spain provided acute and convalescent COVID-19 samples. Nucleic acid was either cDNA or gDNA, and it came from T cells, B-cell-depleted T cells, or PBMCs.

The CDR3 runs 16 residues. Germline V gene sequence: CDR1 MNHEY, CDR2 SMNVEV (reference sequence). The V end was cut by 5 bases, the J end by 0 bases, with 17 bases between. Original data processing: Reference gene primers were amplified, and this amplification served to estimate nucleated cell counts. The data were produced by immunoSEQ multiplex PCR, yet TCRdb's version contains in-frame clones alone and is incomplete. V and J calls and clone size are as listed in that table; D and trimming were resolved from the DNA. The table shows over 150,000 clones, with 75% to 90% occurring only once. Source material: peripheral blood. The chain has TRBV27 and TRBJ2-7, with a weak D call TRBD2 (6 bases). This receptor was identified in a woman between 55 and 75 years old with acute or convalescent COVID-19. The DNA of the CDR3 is TGTGCCAGCAGTAGATCCGGGACTGCCAGCTCCTACGAGCAGTACTTC. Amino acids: CASSRSGTASSYEQYF.